The source of this T cell receptor beta chain is a study of CD8 T cells in ankylosing spondylitis. The TCR beta libraries were generated through quantitative 5'-RACE incorporating molecular barcodes. TCRdb recomputed calls from the 5' RACE reads with MiXCR, one row per CDR3 protein. The sample has more than 600,000 distinct CDR3 sequences, about 20% seen once. Regarding the study as a whole: A TCR beta motif made of about 8 highly homologous variants seemed typical of ankylosing spondylitis blood. It was reported that disease-linked clones were significantly enriched in matched ankylosing spondylitis synovial fluid.

Concerning this clonotype: Its specificity is unknown.

V lost 1 base and J 14 bases, leaving 16 bases between the germline ends. The CDR3 is 13 amino acids. Germline V gene data show CDR1 as SEHNR and CDR2 as FQNEAQ (reference sequence). The sequenced material came from blood, either unsorted or a sorted T cell fraction (not recorded which). The chain links TRBV7-9 to TRBJ2-3; no clear D gene. This TCR was recovered from a male donor with ankylosing spondylitis. The CDR3 reads CASSLEAGVGWYF. In DNA form, the CDR3 reads TGTGCCAGCAGCTTAGAGGCTGGTGTCGGCTGGTATTTT.